These T cell receptor beta chains were read from a single sample in a study of blood T cell repertoires in COVID-19. Measured with immunoSEQ multiplex PCR; TCRdb has only the in-frame clones, and not every one. The sample contains over 350,000 clones, around 90% of which appear only once. Input material: PBMCs or T cells enriched from blood (not recorded which). Every receptor here comes from a woman in her late teens or twenties with acute COVID-19. The CDR3 runs from the conserved cysteine through the conserved F or W. Fields, in order: V gene, D gene, J gene, clone size, CDR3 protein, CDR3 DNA. A D gene is named only where the DNA matches it firmly. Expanded clones get a size class; other rows say once, few or many, or leave the size out.

TRBV6-5	TRBD2	TRBJ2-7	-	CASSSRIQRGGWQYF	TGTGCCAGCAGTTCACGAATCCAGCGGGGGGGTTGGCAGTACTTC
TRBV18	TRBD1	TRBJ1-1	-	CASSPLQGGNTEAFF	TGTGCCAGCTCACCGCTACAGGGGGGGAACACTGAAGCTTTCTTT
TRBV7-9	-	TRBJ2-7	once	CASRLGSRGYEQYF	TGTGCCAGCAGGCTAGGATCTAGGGGCTACGAGCAGTACTTC
TRBV14	-	TRBJ2-1	once	CASSPPGREQFF	TGTGCCAGCAGCCCTCCGGGTCGCGAGCAGTTCTTC
TRBV7-8	TRBD1	TRBJ1-3	-	CASSFLDRGQTGNTIYF	TGTGCCAGCAGCTTTTTGGACAGGGGTCAAACTGGAAACACCATATATTTT
TRBV28	-	TRBJ1-2	-	CASSPDYGYTF	TGTGCCAGCAGTCCCGACTATGGCTACACCTTC
TRBV15	TRBD2	TRBJ2-1	-	CATSRIAGGFGNEQFF	TGTGCCACCAGCAGAATAGCGGGAGGTTTTGGAAATGAGCAGTTCTTC
TRBV27	TRBD1	TRBJ1-1	once	CASSFGTGGYTEAFF	TGTGCCAGCAGTTTCGGGACAGGGGGCTACACTGAAGCTTTCTTT
TRBV20-1	-	TRBJ1-5	-	CSASKAAGLTQPQHF	TGCAGTGCTAGTAAGGCGGCAGGGCTCACTCAGCCCCAGCATTTT
TRBV7-6	TRBD1	TRBJ2-2	-	CASSTQTGGNTGELFF	TGTGCCAGCAGCACCCAGACAGGGGGTAACACCGGGGAGCTGTTTTTT
TRBV4-3	-	TRBJ2-7	-	CASSQEIRGGGADYEQYF	TGCGCCAGCAGCCAGGAAATAAGGGGGGGTGGCGCGGATTACGAGCAGTACTTC
TRBV4-1	-	TRBJ1-4	-	CASSHHLDRSFNEKLFF	TGCGCCAGCAGCCACCACCTCGACAGGTCGTTTAATGAAAAACTGTTTTTT
TRBV7-3	-	TRBJ1-6	-	CASSLFGGMDNSPLHF	TGTGCCAGCAGCTTATTCGGAGGAATGGATAATTCACCCCTCCACTTT
TRBV4-1	-	TRBJ1-1	once	CASSQRQNTEAFF	TGCGCCAGCAGCCAACGACAAAACACTGAAGCTTTCTTT
TRBV19	TRBD1	TRBJ1-5	-	CATHSGTGRSNQPQHF	TGTGCCACCCATTCCGGGACAGGGAGAAGCAATCAGCCCCAGCATTTT
TRBV7-9	TRBD1	TRBJ1-1	-	CASSLGDRGSTEAFF	TGTGCCAGCAGCTTAGGGGACAGGGGGAGTACTGAAGCTTTCTTT
TRBV4-1	-	TRBJ2-2	once	CASSQGPDRSPLTGELFF	TGCGCCAGCAGCCAGGGTCCAGACAGGTCTCCCCTAACCGGGGAGCTGTTTTTT
TRBV15	TRBD2	TRBJ2-7	-	CATNLGGGPVQYF	TGTGCCACCAATCTCGGGGGAGGGCCCGTGCAGTACTTC
TRBV19	-	TRBJ1-4	-	CASSNPDSSTNEKLFF	TGTGCCAGTAGTAATCCGGACAGCTCAACTAATGAAAAACTGTTTTTT
TRBV6-4	-	TRBJ1-2	-	CASSDSTNSNYGYTF	TGTGCCAGCAGTGACTCGACAAATTCTAACTATGGCTACACCTTC
TRBV4-1	-	TRBJ2-1	-	CASSQDGGGFIPEQFF	TGCGCCAGCAGCCAAGATGGGGGGGGCTTTATCCCTGAGCAGTTCTTC
TRBV28	-	TRBJ1-1	-	CASSLRAVGTEAFF	TGTGCCAGCAGTTTGAGGGCGGTGGGGACTGAAGCTTTCTTT
TRBV28	TRBD2	TRBJ2-7	-	CASSPFRGGSSYEQYF	TGTGCCAGCAGCCCCTTCCGCGGGGGAAGCTCCTACGAGCAGTACTTC
TRBV10-2	-	TRBJ1-6	-	CASSESGHKSSPLHF	TGCGCCAGCAGTGAGTCTGGACATAAGAGTTCACCCCTCCACTTT
TRBV10-3	-	TRBJ2-2	-	CAISGGTAGVGTGELFF	TGTGCCATCAGTGGCGGGACAGCGGGAGTGGGGACCGGGGAGCTGTTTTTT
TRBV7-9	-	TRBJ1-5	-	CASSFTGYGQPQHF	TGTGCCAGCAGCTTTACAGGGTACGGACAGCCCCAGCATTTT
TRBV27	TRBD1	TRBJ1-5	-	CASSLSPSRQGGNQPQHF	TGTGCCAGCAGTTTATCGCCCTCCAGACAGGGCGGCAATCAGCCCCAGCATTTT
TRBV11-1	-	TRBJ1-6	-	CASSLNEGDLHF	TGTGCCAGCAGCTTGAACGAGGGAGACCTCCACTTT
TRBV2	-	TRBJ2-3	-	CASSTPTSTDTQYF	TGTGCCAGCTCCACCCCCACTAGCACAGATACGCAGTATTTT
TRBV18	-	TRBJ1-1	-	CASSPPRGRSDTEAFF	TGTGCCAGCTCACCACCCCGGGGAAGATCAGACACTGAAGCTTTCTTT
TRBV4-2	-	TRBJ2-2	-	CASSHKLNTGELFF	TGTGCCAGCAGCCACAAACTGAACACCGGGGAGCTGTTTTTT
TRBV5-1	-	TRBJ1-2	-	CASSGFGSGLTGYTF	TGCGCCAGCAGCGGCTTTGGATCAGGCCTGACTGGCTACACCTTC